This TCR beta chain was sequenced during a study of PD-1 blockade in classical Hodgkin lymphoma. Comment on this clone: Its antigen remains unknown.

Study results and caveats: The study found that TCR diversity rose significantly by C4D1 in CD4+ but not CD8+ cells. Newly diagnosed patients reportedly trailed healthy donors in baseline TCR diversity. Whoever responded completely had baseline diversity much like that seen in newly diagnosed patients. Some patients started nivolumab under 1 year after ASCT, and they were excluded.

The patients all showed relapse after autologous stem cell transplantation, while their brentuximab vedotin exposure varied. Generated by immunoSEQ multiplex PCR, the TCRdb table keeps only in-frame clones and is missing some. The sample contains about 97,000 clones, roughly 84% of which appear only once. The J segment lost 4 bases and the V segment lost 2 bases, leaving 8 bases of the junction unmatched. This CDR3 spans 16 amino acids. The V gene is TRBV23-1, the J gene TRBJ2-1; 7 positions agree with TRBD1. TRBV23-1 is assigned to the ORF class and has an uncertain function. The sequence came from a human donor with classical Hodgkin lymphoma. This specimen consisted of peripheral blood mononuclear cells (PBMCs), obtained at baseline. The CDR3 protein is CASSQQGDRTYNEQFF. CDR3 DNA sequence: TGCGCCAGCAGTCAACAGGGGGACCGGACTTACAATGAGCAGTTCTTC.